This T cell receptor (beta chain) was documented in a study of T cells after yellow fever vaccination (dated by TCRdb to between 2018 and 2021). As for the study more broadly: Libraries from fractions with low cell numbers were prepared with the SMART-Seq v4 Ultra Low Input RNA kit. Two healthy male donors, one aged 18 to 30 and one aged 30 to 40 years, made up the cohort. To follow T-cell clones before and after both primary and booster YFV17D yellow fever vaccination, bulk TCR alpha and beta repertoires underwent longitudinal sequencing. Blood was drawn at multiple timepoints before and after primary and secondary immunization, with bulk PBMC replicates and cell subsets isolated. Broad study findings and their caveats: A small fraction of clonotypes appeared in both the CD4 and CD8 compartments, likely as a result of convergent recombination. Because the study included only a couple of donors, the extent to which the findings can be generalized is limited. The secondary T-cell response was weaker than the primary response but faster, peaking on day 5 instead of day 15. After the booster, most clones that had expanded after primary vaccination were detected again (approximately 97% of CD4 and around 88% of CD8), suggesting broad maintenance of memory. Computational filtering was needed because FACS-sorted repertoires could contain abundant contaminating clonotypes from the bulk population.

This clonotype was recorded at least ten times. What this receptor recognizes is not known. No per-base quality is available; no much larger clone lies one base away. Sequencing used an Illumina NovaSeq 6000. TCR cDNA was synthesized by 5'RACE template switching, which introduced a universal primer site and unique molecular identifiers. Priming of cDNA synthesis was performed from both the TCR alpha and TCR beta constant segments. Libraries were amplified in two PCR steps, with sample barcodes and sequencing adapters added in the second step. Sequencing of the libraries was done on either Illumina HiSeq 2500 (2x100 bp) or NovaSeq (2x150 bp). In the original analysis: MIGEC was used to demultiplex reads and collapse the reads into UMI consensus sequences, and MiXCR was used for V(D)J alignment. Clonotypes responding to the vaccine were identified with edgeR on replicate PBMC samples, with the criteria of FDR below 0.01 and a log2 fold change above 5 up to day 15. Bulk clonotypes were assigned CD4 or CD8 identity according to which sequenced CD4 or CD8 repertoire held them at higher abundance. TCRdb took the public reads, trimmed them with fastp at Q25, ran MiXCR for clone calling and kept in-frame beta chains. CDR3 protein sequences are deduplicated, and each keeps its most common genes and DNA. The authors' filters were not applied to this entry. The sample includes about 320,000 distinct CDR3 sequences, with 3.5% to 4.5% observed a single time. The ten biggest clones cover roughly a fifth of the sample.

Per the publication, the treatment or condition label means: live attenuated yellow fever vaccine strain. At each blood-draw timepoint, two biological replicates of bulk PBMCs were collected. A standard Ficoll-Paque protocol was used to isolate PBMCs from peripheral blood. RNA was extracted with TriZol from bulk PBMCs, CD4 and CD8 fractions, and dextramer-positive and dextramer-negative fractions. The cysteine opens and the phenylalanine closes a CDR3 of 14 amino acids. Only the CDR3 DNA stays, 42 bases, in frame from base 1. At the junction V is shortened by 7 bases and J by 6 bases; bases outside the gene matches: 7. The germline V gene (reference sequence) sets CDR1 to SEHNR and CDR2 to FQNEAQ.

The sequences come from PBMCs, collected 15 days after the yellow fever booster vaccination. This TCR derives from a man younger than 35 who received the YFV17D yellow fever vaccine. The V gene is TRBV7-9 and the J gene is TRBJ2-1; TRBD1 lines up with 9 middle nucleotides. The CDR3 loop reads CASTTGTGPNEQFF. The DNA is TGTGCCAGCACAACCGGGACAGGGCCCAATGAGCAGTTCTTC.